This entry concerns a single T cell receptor (beta chain). No antigen is known for it. The data derive from a study of early T cells in non-severe SARS-CoV-2 infection. V was trimmed by 5 bases and J by 3 bases, leaving 9 bases between them. Germline V CDR1 and CDR2: SGHVS, FNYEAQ. There are 13 residues in the CDR3. TCRdb independently ran MiXCR on the 5' RACE reads; one entry per CDR3 protein. The sample holds 81,000 or so distinct CDR3 sequences, 10% to 15% seen once. The study's findings and limits: The VDJdb matching leaned toward anti-spike CD8 responses and overlooked private and CD4 specificities.

This chain links TRBV7-6 with TRBJ2-3; no firm D call. What was sequenced was whole blood. The receptor was derived from an adult who was a healthcare worker with PCR-confirmed SARS-CoV-2 infection or an uninfected control (not recorded which). The CDR3 coding sequence is TGTGCCAGCAGCCCGGAGCCGACAGATACGCAGTATTTT. Translating it yields CASSPEPTDTQYF. Full variable domain (remainder filled in from reference TRBV7-6 and TRBJ2-3): GAGVSQSPRYKVTKRGQDVALRCDPISGHVSLYWYRQALGQGPEFLTYFNYEAQQDKSGLPNDRFSAERPEGSISTLTIQRTEQRDSAMYRCASSPEPTDTQYFGPGTRLTVL.